These T cell receptor beta chains were read from a single sample in a study of blood T cell repertoires in COVID-19. Clones were read by immunoSEQ multiplex PCR, and TCRdb kept only the in-frame ones, dropping some. The table includes about 130,000 clones, 75% to 85% detected once. Sample: peripheral blood. The origin of the receptors is a man older than 75 with acute or convalescent COVID-19. Each CDR3 is given with its conserved first and last residue. D genes are given only for firm matches. Not all rows give a size; the values are once, few, many and, for expanded clones, a class.

TRBV28	TRBJ1-4	-	-	CASSTRTDRANEKLFF	TGTGCCAGCAGTACACGGACAGATCGGGCTAATGAAAAACTGTTTTTT
TRBV10-3	TRBJ1-6	-	-	CAINGAGDAPLHF	TGTGCCATCAACGGGGCAGGGGATGCACCCCTCCACTTT
TRBV10-2	TRBJ1-5	-	-	CASRGGWNQPQHF	TGCGCCAGCCGTGGGGGCTGGAATCAGCCCCAGCATTTT
TRBV6-6	TRBJ1-1	-	TRBD1	CASSFQGAMVYTEAFF	TGTGCCAGCAGTTTCCAGGGGGCGATGGTGTACACTGAAGCTTTCTTT
TRBV7-8	TRBJ1-1	-	TRBD1	CASSPYAGTENTEAFF	TGTGCCAGCAGCCCTTACGCCGGGACAGAGAACACTGAAGCTTTCTTT
TRBV14	TRBJ2-5	few	-	CASSQETGPQETQYF	TGTGCCAGCAGCCAAGAAACAGGTCCGCAAGAGACCCAGTACTTC
TRBV19	TRBJ2-6	-	TRBD1	CASTNYPPTGIYSGANVLTF	TGTGCCAGTACAAATTACCCACCGACAGGGATTTACTCTGGGGCCAACGTCCTGACTTTC
TRBV7-9	TRBJ2-4	-	-	CASSLVDDDRGKNIQYF	TGTGCCAGCAGCTTAGTCGATGACGACAGAGGCAAAAACATTCAGTACTTC
TRBV2	TRBJ2-2	-	-	CASSGQATNTGELFF	TGTGCCAGCAGTGGACAGGCAACGAACACCGGGGAGCTGTTTTTT
TRBV12-5	TRBJ2-2	once	TRBD1	CASGHRGAGTGELFF	TGTGCTAGTGGCCACAGGGGCGCTGGGACCGGGGAGCTGTTTTTT
TRBV7-6	TRBJ1-2	few	TRBD1	CASSPYRGPLYGYTF	TGTGCCAGCAGCCCCTACAGGGGGCCCCTCTATGGCTACACCTTC
TRBV7-9	TRBJ1-3	-	-	CASSLSGSSGNTIYF	TGTGCCAGCAGCTTGTCAGGCAGCTCTGGAAACACCATATATTTT
TRBV10-3	TRBJ2-3	-	-	CAISVRGPTDTQYF	TGTGCCATCAGTGTGCGGGGCCCCACAGATACGCAGTATTTT
TRBV2	TRBJ1-2	-	TRBD1	CASSEAPGQGAGGYTF	TGTGCCAGCAGTGAAGCACCGGGACAGGGGGCGGGTGGCTACACCTTC
TRBV6-5	TRBJ2-2	-	TRBD1	CASSSRQGNTGELFF	TGTGCCAGCAGTTCCAGACAGGGTAACACCGGGGAGCTGTTTTTT
TRBV6-5	TRBJ1-6	few	-	CASSTGMNYNSPLHF	TGTGCCAGCAGTACAGGGATGAATTATAATTCACCCCTCCACTTT
TRBV6-6	TRBJ2-7	-	-	CASSYSGRVYEQYF	TGTGCCAGCAGTTACTCTGGCAGGGTGTACGAGCAGTACTTC
TRBV5-4	TRBJ2-5	-	-	CASSPGGSEETQYF	TGTGCCAGCAGCCCCGGAGGGAGCGAAGAGACCCAGTACTTC
TRBV7-2	TRBJ1-1	few	-	CASSLKQAVEAFF	TGTGCCAGCAGCTTAAAACAGGCGGTTGAAGCTTTCTTT
TRBV19	TRBJ2-1	-	TRBD2	CASTHDKTSGAYNEQFF	TGTGCCAGTACCCACGATAAAACTAGCGGGGCCTACAATGAGCAGTTCTTC
TRBV5-1	TRBJ1-3	-	TRBD1	CASSEGATSGNTIYF	TGCGCCAGCTCAGAGGGGGCGACCTCTGGAAACACCATATATTTT
TRBV7-2	TRBJ1-5	many	-	CASSLLSGPQHF	TGTGCCAGCAGCCTACTAAGTGGGCCCCAGCATTTT
TRBV20-1	TRBJ2-7	-	TRBD1	CSARDSYEQYF	TGCAGTGCACGGGACAGCTACGAGCAGTACTTC
TRBV5-6	TRBJ2-6	few	-	CASSLKYRSPNVLTF	TGTGCCAGCAGCTTGAAATACAGGTCCCCGAACGTCCTGACTTTC
TRBV20-1	TRBJ1-2	-	-	CSALSYGYTF	TGCAGTGCTCTCAGCTATGGCTACACCTTC
TRBV10-3	TRBJ1-2	-	TRBD1	CAISESGTGNGYTF	TGTGCCATCAGTGAGTCAGGGACAGGGAATGGCTACACCTTC
TRBV13	TRBJ1-5	-	-	CASSFVGDNQPQHF	TGTGCCAGCAGCTTTGTGGGAGATAATCAGCCCCAGCATTTT
TRBV19	TRBJ2-6	-	TRBD1	CASRPGQLDSGANVLTF	TGTGCCAGTAGGCCGGGACAGTTAGACTCTGGGGCCAACGTCCTGACTTTC
TRBV19	TRBJ2-7	-	-	CASSIVFGLASYEQYF	TGTGCCAGTAGTATAGTTTTTGGGCTAGCTTCCTACGAGCAGTACTTC
TRBV27	TRBJ2-7	-	TRBD1	CASSKTGTSYEQYF	TGTGCCAGCAGTAAGACAGGGACCTCCTACGAGCAGTACTTC
TRBV11-2	TRBJ2-1	-	TRBD2	CASSLFGGGADFDEQFF	TGTGCCAGCAGCTTATTCGGCGGGGGGGCAGATTTCGATGAGCAGTTCTTC
TRBV10-3	TRBJ2-3	-	TRBD1	CAIRARTGNTDTQYF	TGTGCCATCAGGGCCCGGACAGGGAACACAGATACGCAGTATTTT
TRBV27	TRBJ1-5	many	-	CASSLGPHQPQHF	TGTGCCAGCAGTTTGGGCCCACATCAGCCCCAGCATTTT
TRBV10-1	TRBJ2-3	-	TRBD2	CATPRGGRRSDTQYF	TGCGCCACCCCCCGCGGGGGTAGGAGATCAGATACGCAGTATTTT
TRBV9	TRBJ2-3	-	-	CASSVSGTDTQYF	TGTGCCAGCAGCGTATCAGGGACAGATACGCAGTATTTT
TRBV5-1	TRBJ2-3	-	-	CASKTQTSTDTQYF	TGCGCCAGCAAAACACAGACGAGCACAGATACGCAGTATTTT
TRBV5-1	TRBJ2-3	-	-	CASSLQRTDTQYF	TGCGCCAGCAGCTTACAACGAACAGATACGCAGTATTTT
TRBV4-2	TRBJ1-5	-	TRBD1	CASSQVGQGQPQHF	TGTGCCAGCAGCCAAGTAGGACAGGGTCAGCCCCAGCATTTT
TRBV25-1	TRBJ1-6	-	-	CASSPGTFQSWNSPLHF	TGTGCCAGCAGTCCCGGGACATTCCAATCCTGGAATTCACCCCTCCACTTT
TRBV6-5	TRBJ2-7	-	-	CASSYVAGYEQYF	TGTGCCAGCAGTTACGTTGCGGGTTACGAGCAGTACTTC
TRBV7-9	TRBJ2-1	-	TRBD2	CASSPTSGYNEQFF	TGTGCCAGCAGCCCGACTAGCGGGTACAATGAGCAGTTCTTC
TRBV3-1/TRBV3-2	TRBJ2-1	-	-	CASSLNGAGWSNEQFF	TGTGCCAGCAGCCTGAACGGGGCGGGGTGGAGCAATGAGCAGTTCTTC
TRBV6-7	TRBJ1-3	-	TRBD1	CASSYRQGPGNTIYF	TGTGCCAGCAGTTACCGACAGGGTCCTGGAAACACCATATATTTT